This T cell receptor beta chain appears in the sequencing data of a study of shared clonotypes between healthy human individuals. Donors comprised only Caucasian adults living in Nashville, Tennessee. A CD45RA+ naive subset and a CD45RA-negative memory subset were split from CD4+ cells. This table comes from immunoSEQ multiplex PCR, and its TCRdb copy is limited to in-frame clones, with some not included. This table holds approximately 500,000 clones, roughly 95% found once. Study observations and caveats: Tissues were not sampled, only blood, and their repertoires likely differ.

Germline V CDR1 and CDR2: SGHRS, YFSETQ. V lost 0 bases and J lost 5, with 6 bases in between. The CDR3 consists of 12 residues. Details on this clone: The antigen is unknown. The sample carries other DNA sequences with the same CDR3.

The chain is built from TRBV5-1 and TRBJ2-7; tentative D call: TRBD1 (5 bases). The receptor was isolated from a woman in her 30s in good health. Sequencing input: naive CD4+ T cells sorted from blood. Sample subset: CD45RA+ positively selected. The CDR3 DNA sequence: TGCGCCAGCAGCTTGGCAGGGAACGAGCAGTACTTC. Its translation: CASSLAGNEQYF.